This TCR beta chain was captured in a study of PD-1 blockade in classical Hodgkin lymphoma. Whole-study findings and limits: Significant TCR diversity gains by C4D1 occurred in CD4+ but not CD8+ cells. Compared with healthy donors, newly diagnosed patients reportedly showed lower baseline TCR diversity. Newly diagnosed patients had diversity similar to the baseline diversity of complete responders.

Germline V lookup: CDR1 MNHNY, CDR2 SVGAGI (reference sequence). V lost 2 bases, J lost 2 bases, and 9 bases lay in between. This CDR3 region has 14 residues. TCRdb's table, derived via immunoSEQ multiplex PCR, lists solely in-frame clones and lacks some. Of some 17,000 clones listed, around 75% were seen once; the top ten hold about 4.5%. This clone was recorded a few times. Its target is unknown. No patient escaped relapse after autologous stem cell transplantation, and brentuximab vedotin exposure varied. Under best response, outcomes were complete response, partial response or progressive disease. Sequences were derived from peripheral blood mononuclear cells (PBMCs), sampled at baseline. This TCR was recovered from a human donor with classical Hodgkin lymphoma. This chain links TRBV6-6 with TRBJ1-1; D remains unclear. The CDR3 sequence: CASSYATLNTEAFF. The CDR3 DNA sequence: TGTGCCAGCAGTTACGCTACTCTAAACACTGAAGCTTTCTTT.